This entry describes one T cell receptor (beta chain). This sample was included in a study of blood T cell repertoires in COVID-19. Study-wide context: Samples of COVID-19 (acute and convalescent) were obtained from the United States, Italy and Spain. Sample material is recorded as cDNA or gDNA derived from T cells, B-cell-depleted T cells, or PBMCs.

Clones were read by immunoSEQ multiplex PCR, and TCRdb kept only the in-frame ones, dropping some. Altogether a few hundred thousand clones are present, 70% to 90% being singletons, with the ten largest covering 1.5% to 2%. From germline, CDR1 is LGHNA and CDR2 YSLEER. CDR3 size: 17 residues. The ends lost 0 bases at V and 2 bases at J; junction bases unmatched: 6. This sequence originates from a middle-aged woman who had recovered from COVID-19. J is TRBJ1-5 and V is TRBV4-3; TRBD1 agrees at 8 bases. The sample comprised PBMCs or T cells enriched from blood (not recorded which). The CDR3 nucleotides read TGCGCCAGCAGCCAAGAACCGATGGACAGGGGCAATCAGCCCCAGCATTTT. It specifies CASSQEPMDRGNQPQHF.